This TCR beta chain stems from a study of long-term antiretroviral therapy in people with HIV. This CDR3 contains 13 residues. V gave up 2 bases and J gave up 3 bases, with 8 bases separating them. Germline V gene data show CDR1 as SGHRS and CDR2 as YFSETQ. Every donor contributed at least one pre-ART and at least two post-ART PBMC samples. This clone was detected only a few times. An immunoSEQ assay, version v3.0, was performed at survey level. Sequencing used immunoSEQ multiplex PCR; TCRdb keeps in-frame clones, though not all of them. Of 15,000 to 20,000 clones listed, about nine tenths are singletons.

This TCR was sampled from a young man with HIV. This rearrangement joins TRBV5-1 to TRBJ1-1; D remains ambiguous. Sequencing used unsorted PBMCs, obtained 2.1 years after starting antiretroviral therapy. The CDR3 sequence is CASSFERHTEAFF. The DNA for the CDR3 is TGCGCCAGCAGCTTTGAACGGCACACTGAAGCTTTCTTT. The variable domain in full, completed from reference TRBV5-1 and TRBJ1-1, reads KAGVTQTPRYLIKTRGQQVTLSCSPISGHRSVSWYQQTPGQGLQFLFEYFSETQRNKGNFPGRFSGRQFSNSRSEMNVSTLELGDSALYLCASSFERHTEAFFGQGTRLTVV.